These 20 T cell receptor beta chains were all obtained from the same sample, sequenced in a study of cytomegalovirus exposure and HLA in healthy donors. Primers included in the PCR were 60 Vbeta and 13 Jbeta primers. The data were produced by immunoSEQ multiplex PCR, yet TCRdb's version contains in-frame clones alone and is incomplete. Altogether 250,000 to 350,000 clones are present, roughly 88% being singletons, with the ten largest covering less than 4%. Sample: PBMCs. All receptors derive from a man between 40 and 49 years old in good health and CMV-seropositive.

In its sample, this clone was seen a few times. This rearrangement joins TRBV6-5 to TRBJ1-1; 9 positions match TRBD1. With V trimmed by 1 base and J by 4 bases, 4 bases remained unmatched. Germline values: CDR1 MNHEY, CDR2 SVGAGI. This CDR3 has 15 amino acids. The CDR3 reads CASSYYRDRVTEAFF. The CDR3 coding sequence is TGTGCCAGCAGTTACTACCGGGACAGGGTCACTGAAGCTTTCTTT.

The gene calls are TRBV5-1 and TRBJ2-5; D is unclear. The J call could be wrong; TRBJ2-7 is a better fit for the DNA end. This CDR3 spans 14 amino acids. Germline V gene data show CDR1 as SGHRS and CDR2 as YFSETQ. The CDR3 DNA reads TGCGCCAGCAGCTTCTCAGGCAATTCCTACGAGCAGTACTTC. Translated, it gives CASSFSGNSYEQYF.

The chain recombines TRBV4-2 with TRBJ2-7; 9 nucleotides agree with TRBD2. This CDR3 has 17 residues. J lost 7 bases, V lost 0 bases, and 13 bases had no gene match. Per the germline V gene, CDR1 is LGHNA and CDR2 is YNFKEQ. The chain's CDR3 is CASSQEGLATRVMEQYF. The CDR3 coding sequence is TGTGCCAGCAGCCAAGAAGGACTAGCGACGCGGGTGATGGAGCAGTACTTC.

The chain uses TRBV7-2 and TRBJ1-1; D is undetermined. The CDR3 length is 13 residues. V dropped 6 bases and J dropped 0 bases, with 8 bases sitting between them. Germline lookup yields CDR1 SGHTA and CDR2 FQGNSA. The DNA of the CDR3 is TGTGCCAGCAGTTCTCCCGTGAACACTGAAGCTTTCTTT. This sequence encodes CASSSPVNTEAFF.

This chain uses TRBV6-4 with TRBJ2-2; 10 bases match TRBD2. From germline, CDR1 is MRHNA and CDR2 SNTAGT. CDR3 size: 15 residues. Losses at the gene ends were 6 bases for V and 3 bases for J; bases not matched to a gene: 4. CDR3 coding DNA: TGTGCCAGCAGCTTAGCGGGAGGTTACACCGGGGAGCTGTTTTTT. The encoded protein is CASSLAGGYTGELFF.

This chain connects TRBV6-6 to TRBJ2-5; D unclear. CDR1 and CDR2 (germline): MNHNY, SVGAGI (reference sequence). The CDR3 spans 11 residues. V lost 2 bases and J 11 bases, leaving 9 bases between the germline ends. The CDR3 loop reads CASSYVGEQYF. In DNA form, the CDR3 reads TGTGCCAGCAGTTACGTCGGAGAGCAGTACTTC.

The genes are TRBV18 and TRBJ2-3, with 7 bases identical to TRBD2. The CDR3 has 15 residues. Germline assignment: CDR1 KGHSH and CDR2 LQKENI. Losses at the gene ends were 3 bases for V and 6 bases for J; bases not matched to a gene: 9. In DNA form, the CDR3 reads TGTGCCAGCTCACCCGGGACTAACGTAGGTGATACGCAGTATTTT. Amino acid sequence: CASSPGTNVGDTQYF.

The chain joins TRBV4-1 to TRBJ1-1; weak D call: TRBD1 (6 bases). V was cut by 1 base and J by 4 bases, with 25 bases left in between. The CDR3 contains 19 residues. From germline, CDR1 is MGHRA and CDR2 YSYEKL. The CDR3: CASSQAPDSGARWITEAFF. In DNA form, the CDR3 reads TGCGCCAGCAGCCAAGCCCCGGACAGTGGAGCCCGATGGATCACTGAAGCTTTCTTT.

The CDR3 nucleotides read TGTGCCAGCAGTCCCGAACTAGCGGGAGGTACAGATACGCAGTATTTT. This translates into CASSPELAGGTDTQYF. The chain employs TRBV6-4 and TRBJ2-3; 12 positions agree with TRBD2. The ends lost 5 bases at V and 3 bases at J; junction bases unmatched: 6. From germline, CDR1 is MRHNA and CDR2 SNTAGT. The CDR3 runs 16 residues.

This clone was observed a single time. V usage is TRBV4-2 and J usage is TRBJ2-7, with D possibly being TRBD2 (5 bases). This CDR3 is 14 amino acids long. The ends were cut back, 4 bases at V and 0 bases at J, with 10 bases in the middle. CDR1 LGHNA and CDR2 YNFKEQ come from the germline V gene. CDR3: CASSPEGSSYEQYF. The CDR3 DNA follows: TGTGCCAGCAGCCCCGAGGGTAGCTCCTACGAGCAGTACTTC.

V usage is TRBV6-5 and J usage is TRBJ2-2, with 9 bases aligning to TRBD1. The length of the CDR3 is 15 residues. CDR1 is MNHEY and CDR2 is SVGAGI in the germline V gene. The junction had 5 bases not matched to a gene; V was cut back by 2 bases and J by 7 bases. The CDR3 sequence: CASSYGTGIGGELFF. CDR3 in DNA: TGTGCCAGCAGTTACGGGACAGGGATTGGCGGGGAGCTGTTTTTT.

Details on this clone: Distinct nucleotide sequences in the sample also encode this CDR3. The chain combines TRBV27 with TRBJ2-7; D perhaps matches TRBD2 (5 bases). The CDR3 has 12 residues. Germline values: CDR1 MNHEY, CDR2 SMNVEV (reference sequence). The germline V and J ends were trimmed by 4 bases and 3 bases, with 7 bases remaining between them. For the CDR3, the DNA is TGTGCCAGCAGTTCCCGGGGCTACGAGCAGTACTTC. This gives the protein CASSSRGYEQYF.

The chain uses TRBV5-1 and TRBJ2-7; 9 bases map to TRBD1. Trimming removed 4 bases from V and 5 bases from J; junction bases left unmatched: 4. This CDR3 is 13 amino acids long. Germline values: CDR1 SGHRS, CDR2 YFSETQ. The CDR3 loop reads CASSPDRGNEQYF. The CDR3 nucleotides are TGCGCCAGCAGCCCGGACAGGGGCAACGAGCAGTACTTC. Full variable domain (rest looked up from reference TRBV5-1 and TRBJ2-7): KAGVTQTPRYLIKTRGQQVTLSCSPISGHRSVSWYQQTPGQGLQFLFEYFSETQRNKGNFPGRFSGRQFSNSRSEMNVSTLELGDSALYLCASSPDRGNEQYFGPGTRLTVT.

The V and J genes are TRBV4-2 and TRBJ2-7; D uncertain. Trimming took off 1 base at V and 2 bases at J, with 9 bases between the two ends. This CDR3 has 14 amino acids. In germline, CDR1 is LGHNA, CDR2 YNFKEQ. The CDR3 here is CASSQGRVAYEQYF. The CDR3 bases are TGTGCCAGCAGCCAAGGTAGAGTGGCCTACGAGCAGTACTTC.

This chain uses TRBV28 with TRBJ2-7, with 9 bases fitting TRBD1. With V trimmed by 5 bases and J by 4 bases, 9 bases remained unmatched. The CDR3 runs 15 residues. The germline V gene has CDR1 MDHEN and CDR2 SYDVKM. CDR3 sequence (DNA): TGTGCCAGCAGTACCGGACAGGGGATCTGGTACGAGCAGTACTTC. Encoded protein: CASSTGQGIWYEQYF.

In regard to this clone: One end of the junction varies from germline; a read error may be responsible. The genes are TRBV7-9 and TRBJ1-4; D not resolved. The CDR3 has 12 amino acids. Germline CDR1 and CDR2: SEHNR and FQNEAQ (reference sequence). The CDR3 loop reads CSSSLGGRELFF. Written as DNA, the CDR3 is TGTTCCAGCAGCTTAGGAGGGAGAGAACTGTTTTTT.

This chain uses TRBV15 with TRBJ1-6; D unresolved. The CDR3 extends over 15 amino acids. Trimming took 3 bases from V and 7 from J, leaving 13 bases between them. CDR1 LNHNV and CDR2 YYDKDF come from the germline V gene (reference sequence). The CDR3, as DNA: TGTGCCACCAGCAGCCGGAGCGCCTCCAATTCACCCCTCCACTTT. It codes for CATSSRSASNSPLHF.

The chain links TRBV28 to TRBJ2-5; D possibly corresponds to TRBD2 (7 bases). The CDR3 is 14 residues long. Trimming took 6 bases from V and 5 from J, leaving 16 bases between them. CDR1 MDHEN and CDR2 SYDVKM come from the germline V gene. In DNA form, the CDR3 reads TGTGCCAGCAGCCAAAGGGGGGGGCTGGAGACCCAGTACTTC. It is translated as CASSQRGGLETQYF.

The V gene is TRBV27, the J gene TRBJ2-7; 9 positions match TRBD1. J was trimmed by 5 bases and V by 2 bases; bases with no gene match: 4. CDR3 length: 14 residues. Germline CDR1 MNHEY, CDR2 SMNVEV (reference sequence). CDR3 sequence reads: CASSLRGTGNEQYF. The CDR3 DNA is TGTGCCAGCAGTTTAAGGGGGACAGGGAACGAGCAGTACTTC.

The rearrangement uses TRBV27 and TRBJ2-1; 7 nucleotides agree with TRBD2. The V gene end was trimmed by 7 bases and the J gene end by 0 bases; junction bases not matched to a gene: 6. The CDR3 consists of 15 residues. Germline values: CDR1 MNHEY, CDR2 SMNVEV (reference sequence). The CDR3 coding sequence is TGTGCCAGCACCTCTGGCGGGAGCTCCTACAATGAGCAGTTCTTC. This translates into CASTSGGSSYNEQFF.